This TCR beta chain appears in the sequencing data of a study of blood T cell repertoires in COVID-19. Study-wide background: The samples span acute and convalescent COVID-19 from the United States, Italy and Spain. From T cells, B-cell-depleted T cells, or PBMCs came the material, which was cDNA or gDNA.

This clone came up once. Followed longitudinally, the Seattle patients had been enrolled during active infection. Per the original methods: Reference gene primer amplification in the assay estimated nucleated cell counts. Sequenced by immunoSEQ multiplex PCR; TCRdb stores in-frame clones only, minus some. From that table come the V and J calls and clone size; the DNA was used to work out D and trimming. The table shows about 240,000 clones, with 86% occurring only once. With V trimmed by 1 base and J by 7 bases, 6 bases remained unmatched. Per the germline V gene, CDR1 is SGHNT and CDR2 is YENEEA. This CDR3 is built from 16 residues.

Material for sequencing was peripheral blood. This chain uses TRBV11-3 with TRBJ2-1; TRBD2 matches at 11 bases. The sequence derives from a woman between 45 and 65 years old with COVID-19, enrolled during active disease. The CDR3 is CASSLGRLAGRNEQFF. The CDR3 nucleotides are TGTGCCAGCAGCTTAGGACGACTAGCGGGGAGGAATGAGCAGTTCTTC.